This T cell receptor beta chain was obtained from a study of CD8 T cells in ankylosing spondylitis. General study points: Enrichment of disease-linked clones was reportedly significant in matched ankylosing spondylitis synovial fluid. What appeared characteristic of ankylosing spondylitis blood was a TCR beta motif of under 10 highly homologous variants.

This clonotype appeared many times. Its specificity is unknown. TCRdb fed the 5' RACE reads into MiXCR, producing one record per CDR3 protein. The sample shows roughly 69,000 distinct CDR3 sequences, over 4% of them seen only once. Germline V lookup: CDR1 MNHEY, CDR2 SMNVEV (reference sequence). The CDR3 has 14 amino acids. The V gene lost 2 bases and the J gene lost 5 bases, with 9 bases spanning the gap. The sequenced sample was blood, either unsorted or a sorted T cell fraction (not recorded which). The rearrangement uses TRBV27 and TRBJ1-4; tentative D call: TRBD1 (5 bases). This clonotype originated in a male donor with ankylosing spondylitis or in good health (not recorded which). CDR3 sequence: CASSLTRDNEKLFF. In nucleotides, the CDR3 is TGTGCCAGCAGTTTAACACGGGACAATGAAAAACTGTTTTTT.